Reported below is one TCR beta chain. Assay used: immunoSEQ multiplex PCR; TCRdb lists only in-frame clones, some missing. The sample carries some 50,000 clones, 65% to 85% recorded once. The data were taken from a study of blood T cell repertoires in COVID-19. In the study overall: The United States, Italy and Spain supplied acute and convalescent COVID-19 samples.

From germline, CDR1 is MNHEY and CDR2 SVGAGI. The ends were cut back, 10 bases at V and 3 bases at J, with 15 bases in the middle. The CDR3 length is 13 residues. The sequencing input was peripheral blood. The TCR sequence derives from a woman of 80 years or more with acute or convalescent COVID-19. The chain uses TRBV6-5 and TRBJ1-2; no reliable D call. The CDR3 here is CAILRRSDYGYTF. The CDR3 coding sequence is TGTGCCATCCTCAGGAGGTCGGACTATGGCTACACCTTC.